This TCR beta chain was identified during a study of cytomegalovirus exposure and HLA in healthy donors. On the study more broadly: In a previous analysis, 117 million unique TCR beta sequences were found from 170 million or so T cells.

This PCR relied on a set of 60 Vbeta primers and 13 Jbeta primers. Libraries were prepared by immunoSEQ multiplex PCR; TCRdb keeps only in-frame clonotypes and omits some of them. The clone table shows 45,000 to 55,000 clones, with the ten largest holding roughly 26%. The V end was cut by 5 bases, the J end by 6 bases, with 23 bases between. CDR1 is SGHAT and CDR2 is FQNNGV in the germline V gene. The length of the CDR3 is 17 residues. Study findings and constraints: After further analysis at a later stage, roughly 16,000 TCR beta sequences were associated with HLA alleles at 0.05 false discovery rate.

Concerning this clone: Its antigen is still unknown.

Donors had nominal health at sampling but likely had unrecorded immune exposures. Sequenced: PBMCs. The clonotype comes from a man between 35 and 55 years old in good health and CMV-seropositive. The rearrangement uses TRBV11-2 and TRBJ2-1, with a possible D match to TRBD2 (5 bases). CDR3 in amino acids: CASSPHYRDSGFNEQFF. The CDR3 DNA reads TGTGCCAGCAGCCCCCACTACCGGGATTCGGGCTTCAATGAGCAGTTCTTC.